This T cell receptor beta chain was identified in a study of OX40 agonist ivuxolimab in advanced cancers. The wider study: Treatment of patients was with ivuxolimab, an agonistic anti-OX40 (CD134) antibody. Study outcomes and limitations: Those patients achieving a partial response at 0.1-3.0 mg/kg showed among the lowest clonal expansion.

Comments on this clone: The antigen remains undetermined.

Sequencing used immunoSEQ multiplex PCR; TCRdb keeps in-frame clones, though not all of them. The data contain approximately 13,000 clones, more than 65% of them singletons. V was clipped by 7 bases and J by 7 bases; unmatched bases: 6. Per the germline V gene, CDR1 is MDHEN and CDR2 is SYDVKM. CDR3 size: 15 residues. Sequencing used CD4+ or CD8+ T cells sorted from blood, obtained in a trial of the OX40 agonist ivuxolimab. The origin of this receptor is an adult with an advanced solid tumor such as melanoma, head and neck, liver or kidney cancer. The rearrangement links TRBV28 to TRBJ2-5; 16 bases line up with TRBD2. CDR3 nucleotide sequence: TGTGCCAGCAATACCGGGACTAGCGGGAGGGCGACCCAGTACTTC. Protein sequence: CASNTGTSGRATQYF.